This T cell receptor (beta chain) was recorded in a study of radiotherapy plus CTLA-4 blockade in lung cancer. Across the whole study: Disease control was seen in about 30% of patients, objective responses in about 18%. Overall study results and limits: Some TCR clones had been derived from tumors. These clones expanded in peripheral blood after radiotherapy plus ipilimumab.

The assay was immunoSEQ multiplex PCR, and TCRdb's table has in-frame clones only and misses some. This sample yields approximately 97,000 clones, of which about four fifths are seen a single time; around 0.9% belongs to the top ten. The germline CDR1 and CDR2 sequences are SGHKS and YYEKEE (reference sequence). Germline trimming cut 3 bases from V and 5 bases from J; bases unmatched to any gene: 8. The length of the CDR3 is 16 residues. Turning to this clone: As yet, its antigen is unknown.

The clonotype comes from a human donor with non-small cell lung cancer who had stable disease on radiotherapy plus ipilimumab. Sequencing was performed on peripheral blood, taken from a patient treated with radiotherapy plus ipilimumab. V and J are TRBV5-5 and TRBJ2-1, with TRBD1 identical over 10 bases. This CDR3 reads CASSSADRGRNNEQFF. The CDR3 DNA is TGTGCCAGCAGCTCCGCCGACAGGGGGCGGAACAATGAGCAGTTCTTC. Full variable domain (outside the CDR3, taken from reference TRBV5-5 and TRBJ2-1): DAGVTQSPTHLIKTRGQQVTLRCSPISGHKSVSWYQQVLGQGPQFIFQYYEKEERGRGNFPDRFSARQFPNYSSELNVNALLLGDSALYLCASSSADRGRNNEQFFGPGTRLTVL.